This T cell receptor (beta chain) is from a study of cytomegalovirus exposure and HLA in healthy donors (dated by TCRdb to about 2017). Looking at the study overall: In an earlier analysis of 550 to 750 of the donors, under 300 Gb of sequence data and 90 million to 120 million unique TCR beta sequences from 180 million or so T cells were reported. Besides the first cohort of around 670 subjects, a separate validation cohort made up of over 95 different subjects was used. Five DR-DQ haplotypes were treated as single units for association and clustering because of strong linkage in the cohort. The study used immunosequencing to profile the T cell repertoires of hundreds of subjects and linked those repertoires to cytomegalovirus serostatus. An earlier analysis of fewer than 700 of the donors applied high-throughput TCR beta sequencing to assess whether each TCR beta V gene segment acted as functional or pseudogenic. Typing coverage varied by locus: roughly 629-640 donors for A, B, C, DRB1 and DQB1; approximately 500 for DQA1; more than 600 for DPA1; approximately 470 for DPB1. Of the approximately 400 genotyped donors, around 81% fell in the genetic ancestry cluster associated with self-reported Caucasian donors. All discovery cohort repertoires had been generated on a single sequencing platform. Genome-wide SNP genotypes for about three fifths of the roughly 670 donors were used in a later genetic analysis, which treated that subset as a discovery cohort. High-throughput TCR immunosequencing, statistical association of individual TCRs with disease status, and machine learning were combined to predict cytomegalovirus infection status. A later analysis re-analyzed previously published TCR beta repertoires from 666 donors and added high-resolution HLA genotyping to study TCR occurrence patterns. HLA typing covered class I and class II loci at four-digit resolution. Approximately 310 gigabases of sequencing data and approximately 84 million unique TCR sequences were included in an early release covering over 600 HLA-typed donors. The study aimed to test whether signatures of past pathogen exposure could be identified by cataloging public T cell receptors. On average, about 200,000 unique TCR beta nucleotide sequences were sequenced per donor among about 400 genotyped donors of the cohort, with roughly 20% of those sequences being non-productive. Donor age, sex, ethnicity and CMV serostatus were compiled together with the repertoire data. Rather than using new phenotypic data, the later analysis identified candidate immune exposures from TCR beta sequences and from how often those sequences occurred across donors. What the research found in general, with its limitations: In a later analysis, several top co-occurrence clusters were reported to appear linked to parvovirus B19, influenza, CMV and Epstein-Barr virus. According to the authors, the approach could potentially be generalized to other disease states and immunological phenotypes. A cluster of highly shared sequence variants was judged likely to represent a technical artifact of the sequencing pipeline. In a later analysis, 16,951 TCR beta sequences were associated with specific HLA alleles at a false discovery rate of 0.05. Across donors, most TCR sequences were observed very rarely, whereas some public TCRs were present in many individuals. Compared with the approximately 670-donor mean, donors in an Asian-associated ancestry cluster had fewer N-insertions in productive TCRs, according to a later genetic analysis. In a later analysis, HLA-associated TCR beta chains were found to be more clonally expanded and to have lower generation probabilities than equally common non-associated chains. In vitro tests confirmed that a few of the cytomegalovirus-associated TCR beta chains recognize cytomegalovirus antigens. A later genetic analysis associated a missense DCLRE1C variant with V-gene and J-gene trimming of TCR beta chains, and an independent cohort replicated the association. Because HLA typing was missing for some donors at each locus, association tests included only the typed subset. Correlated functional status among segregating V segments might be attributable to linkage disequilibrium, but an unknown experimental factor could not be ruled out. A further reported finding was that TCR beta sequences accurately predicted the HLA-A and HLA-B alleles for most subjects in the first cohort. When HLA alleles, especially DR and DQ, strongly co-occurred, attributing TCR associations to individual alleles was difficult. The earlier analysis of 587 of the donors excluded roughly 17 rarely observed V segments, including chromosome 9 orphons, because counts were too low. For the cohort, immune exposure information was limited to CMV serostatus. Broadly in line with IMGT annotations, most TCR beta V segments showed up in productive rearrangements about 87% or about 30% of the time in an earlier analysis of 587 of the donors. According to a later analysis, most CMV-associated TCR beta chains appeared to be HLA-restricted, and the HLA associations seemed to be driven largely by CMV exposure. The study listed 164 TCR beta chains as associated with cytomegalovirus. Cytomegalovirus status was reported to be diagnosed by the classifier with high specificity and sensitivity in both the original and validation cohorts. According to a later analysis, TCR association rates differed among HLA loci, with DRB1 alleles showing the most associated TCRs and HLA-C alleles showing the fewest. Because the 87-base-pair reads could not distinguish some IMGT-functional V segments, including TRBV6-2 and TRBV6-3, those segments were excluded. The cohort was sequenced for TCR beta chains only, and without alpha or paired-chain data the features that could be detected were limited. Roughly uniform sequencing depth across donors was assumed in presence/absence analyses, although this assumption may not hold.

V lost 3 bases and J lost 5 bases; the stretch between them is 10 bases long. The CDR3, from cysteine to phenylalanine, totals 13 residues. Here the CDR3 DNA is all that survives: 39 bases in frame from base 1. CDR1 LNHDA and CDR2 SQIVND were looked up in the germline V gene (reference sequence). Only a few counts were recorded for this clone. Its target antigen remains unknown. Base quality data are lacking; no much larger clone is found one base away. Libraries were built with the immunoSEQ multiplex PCR assay. For the multiplex PCR, a mixture combining 60 forward primers for TCR Vbeta segments and 13 reverse primers for TCR Jbeta segments was used. The CDR3 region of rearranged TCR beta genes was amplified from genomic DNA with a multiplex PCR assay. Amplified TCR beta libraries were sequenced as 87-base-pair reads on the Illumina HiSeq System. As for the original processing: In a later analysis, 80 million or so unique TCR beta chains were counted across the 500 to 850 repertoires, and roughly 9.9 million of these chains were shared by at least two donors. To remove PCR and sequencing errors, raw reads were error-corrected and collapsed into unique sequences using a nearest-neighbor algorithm that merged closely related sequences. CDR3 sequences were aligned to IMGT reference sequences to assign V, D and J gene segments. For a sequence to be retained, a match of at least six nucleotides to both a V gene segment and a J gene segment was required. A rearrangement counted as productive if the CDR3 had no stop codons and remained in frame with V and J, and every other rearrangement counted as non-productive. Following IMGT convention, CDR3 was defined as the stretch from the second conserved V-encoded cysteine to the conserved J-encoded phenylalanine. The earlier analysis of approximately 590 of the donors excluded any sequence lacking an unambiguous match to a single V gene segment. An earlier analysis of fewer than 750 of the donors classified V segments as functional when productive rearrangements were above 56.7% and as segregating when the standard deviation between donors was above 5%. To diagnose cytomegalovirus status from the catalog of TCR beta chain sequences, a statistical classification framework was built. In a later analysis, V and J genes were assigned by comparing TCR nucleotide sequences against IMGT/GENE-DB human TR gene sequences. In a later analysis, CDR3 sequences and most-parsimonious VDJ recombination scenarios were assigned using the TCRdist pipeline. A later analysis defined each TCR beta chain by its CDR3 amino acid sequence plus V-gene family, and excluded reads lacking a unique V-gene family. To address suspected cross-contamination and a sequencing artifact, a later analysis removed around 600 highly shared, low-generation-probability nucleotide sequences. A later analysis calculated a clonal expansion index for each public chain from normalized within-repertoire ranks of inferred template counts. In a later analysis, generation probabilities were computed with a VDJ recombination model fitted to out-of-frame rearrangements, and the resulting probabilities were checked against IGoR. Hypergeometric tests were used in a later analysis to score TCR-TCR, TCR-HLA and TCR-CMV co-occurrence, with a repertoire-size bias correction applied to the TCR pairs. To estimate false discovery rates, a later analysis permuted the HLA or CMV assignments 20 times. In a later analysis, co-occurring TCRs were grouped using DBSCAN, with TCRdist sequence similarity added in when clustering inside HLA-allele-positive subsets. Repertoires with fewer than 30,000 or more than 120,000 public chains were left out of co-occurrence clustering, as were roughly five repertoires with anomalous nucleotide sharing. In TCRdb, the immuneACCESS table is reduced to in-frame sequences with V and J assigned. These tables do not hold every clone; where another copy was compared, an unresolved V gene accounts for under half, and the others remain unexplained. The V and J calls and clone size were taken over from that table, and D and trimming were inferred from the DNA. For this sample there are around 72,000 clones; 60% to 75% appear just once. Roughly a fifth of the sample is taken by the ten largest.

The cohort was made up of approximately 670 healthy bone marrow donors. Cohort members were all nominally healthy when sampled, although unrecorded immune exposures were likely present. The donor was CMV seropositive and belonged to the group of about 290 seropositive cohort members. A peripheral blood sample was collected from each donor, and TCR beta sequencing was performed on peripheral blood mononuclear cells. Genomic DNA extraction from the blood cell samples was performed with the Qiagen DNeasy Blood Extraction Kit. The TCR originated in a man aged 35-49 years in good health and CMV-seropositive. The sequenced sample was PBMCs. This chain joins TRBV19 to TRBJ1-1; there is no confident call for the D gene. The DNA is TGTGCCAGTAGTATGAAGGCGACAACTGAAGCTTTCTTT. Translation gives CASSMKATTEAFF.